This passage covers 25 T cell receptor beta chains from one sample sequenced in a study of PD-L1 blockade in urothelial cancer. The time point was: pretreatment peripheral blood. Generated by immunoSEQ multiplex PCR, the TCRdb table keeps only in-frame clones and is missing some. The data show about 130,000 clones, around 84% seen once. Specimen: PBMCs, collected around atezolizumab (anti-PD-L1) treatment. Receptor source: a man aged 45-65 years with urothelial cancer.

The rearrangement uses TRBV18 and TRBJ2-4; D may be TRBD2 (5 bases). From germline, CDR1 is KGHSH and CDR2 LQKENI. Trimming stripped 3 bases from V and 8 bases from J, with 14 bases between. CDR3 size: 14 residues. The CDR3, as DNA: TGTGCCAGCTCACCGTCCCGGGGTCTGGACATTCAGTACTTC. Translated: CASSPSRGLDIQYF.

This clone has a single count. V is TRBV11-3 and J is TRBJ2-3; TRBD2 matches 9 bases. From germline, CDR1 is SGHNT and CDR2 YENEEA. Germline trimming cut 3 bases from V and 4 bases from J; bases unmatched to any gene: 2. The CDR3 extends over 14 amino acids. The CDR3 DNA reads as TGTGCCAGCAGCTTCGGACTAGCGTCAGATACGCAGTATTTT. This encodes CASSFGLASDTQYF.

The chain has TRBV5-1 and TRBJ1-1, with D tentatively TRBD1 (5 bases). This CDR3 comprises 13 residues. The V end lost 0 bases, the J end lost 9 bases, and 12 bases lay between the germline ends. CDR1 is SGHRS and CDR2 is YFSETQ in the germline V gene. CDR3 residues: CASSLGEAGKAFF. For the CDR3, the DNA is TGCGCCAGCAGCTTGGGAGAGGCAGGGAAAGCTTTCTTT.

V is TRBV6-1 and J is TRBJ2-7; D is possibly TRBD2 (6 bases). This CDR3 region has 15 residues. V was trimmed by 6 bases and J by 0 bases, leaving 15 bases between them. CDR1 is MNHNS and CDR2 is SASEGT in the germline V gene. The CDR3 reads CASRDSGSTSYEQYF. The CDR3, as DNA: TGTGCCAGCAGAGATTCCGGGAGTACCTCCTACGAGCAGTACTTC.

The chain carries TRBV28 and TRBJ1-2, with D unclear. The CDR3 is 14 amino acids. Germline assignment: CDR1 MDHEN and CDR2 SYDVKM. V lost 9 bases and J lost 2, with 16 bases in between. The CDR3 DNA is TGTGCCAGTCTTACCTTGGCAGGAAACTATGGCTACACCTTC. Encoded protein: CASLTLAGNYGYTF.

This chain connects TRBV27 to TRBJ2-7; 7 nucleotides agree with TRBD2. The CDR3 covers 14 residues. From germline, CDR1 is MNHEY and CDR2 SMNVEV (reference sequence). J gave up 5 bases and V 3 bases, and 7 bases lay outside the gene matches. CDR3 protein: CASSFSLANNEQYF. The CDR3 coding sequence is TGTGCCAGCAGTTTTTCACTAGCGAACAACGAGCAGTACTTC.

This clone was counted once. The chain carries TRBV27 and TRBJ1-1, with D possibly being TRBD1 (6 bases). This CDR3 is built from 14 residues. V gave up 3 bases and J gave up 1 base, with 9 bases separating them. CDR1 is MNHEY, CDR2 SMNVEV, per germline (reference sequence). The DNA for the CDR3 is TGTGCCAGCAGTTTCGGGACATCGAACACTGAAGCTTTCTTT. The encoded protein is CASSFGTSNTEAFF.

This chain uses TRBV27 with TRBJ1-1; the D gene is possibly TRBD1 (6 bases). Germline V gene sequence: CDR1 MNHEY, CDR2 SMNVEV (reference sequence). This CDR3 comprises 14 residues. V gave up 8 bases and J gave up 4 bases, with 17 bases separating them. The CDR3 spells CASSDNRAVTEAFF. The CDR3 DNA follows: TGTGCCAGCTCAGACAACAGGGCTGTCACTGAAGCTTTCTTT.

The chain is built from TRBV30 and TRBJ2-1, with TRBD2 identical over 9 bases. There are 12 residues in the CDR3. V trimming: 8 bases; J trimming: 10 bases; junction bases outside the gene matches: 9. CDR1 is GTSNPN, CDR2 SVGIG, per germline (reference sequence). CDR3 nucleotides: TGTGCCCTCTGGCGGGAGGGCCGCGAGCAGTTCTTC. Translating it yields CALWREGREQFF.

The V call is TRBV29-1, the J call TRBJ2-5, with 7 bases that match TRBD1. This CDR3 spans 13 amino acids. Germline lookup yields CDR1 SQVTM and CDR2 ANQGSEA. Germline trimming cut 4 bases from V and 5 bases from J; bases unmatched to any gene: 7. The CDR3 reads CSVAHRGEETQYF. The CDR3 DNA follows: TGCAGCGTTGCGCACAGGGGAGAGGAGACCCAGTACTTC.

CDR3 sequence (DNA): TGCGCCAGCAGCTTGGGAGTAGGGGTATACAATGAGCAGTTCTTC. This sequence encodes CASSLGVGVYNEQFF. This chain uses TRBV5-1 with TRBJ2-1, with a tentative D call TRBD1 (5 bases). V was cut by 0 bases and J by 4 bases, with 11 bases left in between. Germline lookup yields CDR1 SGHRS and CDR2 YFSETQ. The CDR3 loop spans 15 amino acids. Variable domain in full (rest from reference TRBV5-1 and TRBJ2-1): KAGVTQTPRYLIKTRGQQVTLSCSPISGHRSVSWYQQTPGQGLQFLFEYFSETQRNKGNFPGRFSGRQFSNSRSEMNVSTLELGDSALYLCASSLGVGVYNEQFFGPGTRLTVL.

The rearrangement links TRBV15 to TRBJ2-2; perhaps TRBD1 as D (6 bases). The CDR3 loop spans 15 amino acids. The germline CDR1 and CDR2 sequences are LNHNV and YYDKDF (reference sequence). Trimming pared 1 base from V and 5 bases from J, leaving 11 bases between. The CDR3 region is CATSRATGSTGELFF. CDR3 nucleotide sequence: TGTGCCACCAGCAGAGCAACAGGGTCAACCGGGGAGCTGTTTTTT.

J is TRBJ2-2 and V is TRBV5-4, with 9 bases identical to TRBD2. The V gene's germline CDR1 is SGHNT and CDR2 YYREEE (reference sequence). Trimming removed 4 bases from V and 5 bases from J; junction bases left unmatched: 9. The CDR3 consists of 16 residues. The CDR3 sequence is CASSLLAGVGTGELFF. CDR3 nucleotides: TGTGCCAGCAGCCTCTTAGCGGGAGTAGGAACCGGGGAGCTGTTTTTT. Looking up the rest from reference TRBV5-4 and TRBJ2-2 gives the full variable domain: ETGVTQSPTHLIKTRGQQVTLRCSSQSGHNTVSWYQQALGQGPQFIFQYYREEENGRGNFPPRFSGLQFPNYSSELNVNALELDDSALYLCASSLLAGVGTGELFFGEGSRLTVL.

V is TRBV6-5 and J is TRBJ1-2; TRBD1 matches at 9 bases. The CDR3 runs to 14 residues. V lost 7 bases, J lost 5 bases, and 8 bases stayed unmatched. The germline V gene encodes CDR1 MNHEY and CDR2 SVGAGI. CDR3 residues: CASTDGQGFYGYTF. The DNA of the CDR3 is TGTGCCAGCACTGACGGACAGGGGTTTTATGGCTACACCTTC.

The rearrangement joins TRBV27 to TRBJ1-4; 7 positions agree with TRBD1. V lost 6 bases and J lost 0; bases outside the gene matches: 7. Per germline, CDR1 MNHEY and CDR2 SMNVEV (reference sequence). CDR3 length: 16 residues. The CDR3 is CASRSLQGATNEKLFF. In DNA form, the CDR3 reads TGTGCCAGCAGGTCCCTTCAGGGGGCAACTAATGAAAAACTGTTTTTT.

The chain is built from TRBV20-1 and TRBJ2-1; the D is unclear. Germline CDR1 is DFQATT and CDR2 is SNEGSKA (reference sequence). The V end was cut by 5 bases, the J end by 10 bases, with 12 bases between. The CDR3 is 11 amino acids. In DNA, the CDR3 is TGCAGTGCTGTCCAACAGATAGAGCAGTTCTTC. Amino acid sequence: CSAVQQIEQFF.

This clone occurred once. The chain employs TRBV7-2 and TRBJ1-5, with a possible D match to TRBD1 (6 bases). The CDR3 totals 15 residues. V was shortened by 2 bases and J by 3 bases, with 11 bases between the two germline ends. Germline V gene data show CDR1 as SGHTA and CDR2 as FQGNSA. The DNA for the CDR3 is TGTGCCAGCAGCTTAAACAGGGACGCCAATCAGCCCCAGCATTTT. Translation: CASSLNRDANQPQHF.

This chain uses TRBV19 with TRBJ1-4; 7 bases are a match to TRBD1. This CDR3 is 14 amino acids long. In germline, CDR1 is LNHDA, CDR2 SQIVND (reference sequence). Unmatched junction bases numbered 9, after V lost 8 bases and J lost 6 bases. The CDR3 nucleotides are TGTGCCAGTTCCCCGGGACAGAGGTATGAAAAACTGTTTTTT. Amino acids: CASSPGQRYEKLFF.

This chain joins TRBV29-1 and TRBJ2-1, with TRBD2 identical over 12 bases. CDR1 SQVTM and CDR2 ANQGSEA come from the germline V gene. The CDR3 has 16 residues. V lost 5 bases, J lost 2 bases, and 7 bases stayed unmatched. CDR3 sequence (DNA): TGCAGCGTTTTGGGACTAGCGGGCGAAACCTACAATGAGCAGTTCTTC. Encoded protein: CSVLGLAGETYNEQFF.

This chain joins TRBV5-1 and TRBJ1-5; the D gene is possibly TRBD1 (5 bases). Trimming removed 6 bases at V and 5 bases at J, with 12 bases between. Germline V gene lookup returns CDR1 SGHRS and CDR2 YFSETQ. The CDR3 has 13 amino acids. Here the CDR3 DNA reads TGCGCCAGCAATCTACGGGGGGATCAGCCCCAGCATTTT. Translated, it gives CASNLRGDQPQHF.

Comments on this clone: At the DNA level, this CDR3 is encoded by other sequences in the same sample as well. V is TRBV7-2 and J is TRBJ2-5; D call uncertain. The CDR3 covers 13 residues. Germline loops: CDR1 SGHTA, CDR2 FQGNSA. Trimming pared 1 base from V and 4 bases from J, leaving 7 bases between. The CDR3 bases are TGTGCCAGCAGCTTAGGAGGTCGAGAGACCCAGTACTTC. Amino acids: CASSLGGRETQYF.

Worth noting for this clone: Being one base from a much bigger clone, this may be a read error. CDR3 sequence (DNA): TGTGTCAGCAGCTCTAAAGCCGGGACTAGCGGCGAGCAGTACTTC. Protein sequence: CVSSSKAGTSGEQYF. The chain couples TRBV7-6 to TRBJ2-7; TRBD2 aligns across 11 bases. The CDR3 totals 15 residues. Germline CDR1 is SGHVS and CDR2 is FNYEAQ.

The chain joins TRBV18 to TRBJ2-6; a possible D gene is TRBD1 (6 bases). V was clipped by 3 bases and J by 4 bases, with 13 bases between them. CDR3 size: 16 residues. In germline, CDR1 is KGHSH, CDR2 LQKENI. CDR3 sequence: CASSPTTGSGANVLTF. The CDR3 DNA reads as TGTGCCAGCTCACCGACTACAGGGTCAGGGGCCAACGTCCTGACTTTC.

The rearrangement uses TRBV10-2 and TRBJ1-2; no clear D. Trimming cost V 1 base and J 5 bases, with 20 bases left between them. CDR3 size: 17 residues. In germline, CDR1 is WSHSY, CDR2 SAAADI. This CDR3 is CASSEWRSGVEVYGYTF. The CDR3 DNA follows: TGCGCCAGCAGTGAGTGGAGGTCTGGGGTTGAGGTGTATGGCTACACCTTC.

This sequence joins TRBV5-1 and TRBJ1-3; the D gene is possibly TRBD1 (5 bases). The ends were cut back, 4 bases at V and 2 bases at J, with 13 bases in the middle. From germline, CDR1 is SGHRS and CDR2 YFSETQ. The CDR3 runs to 15 residues. CDR3 residues: CASSPDSGTGNTIYF. The CDR3 bases are TGCGCCAGCAGCCCCGACAGTGGAACTGGAAACACCATATATTTT.